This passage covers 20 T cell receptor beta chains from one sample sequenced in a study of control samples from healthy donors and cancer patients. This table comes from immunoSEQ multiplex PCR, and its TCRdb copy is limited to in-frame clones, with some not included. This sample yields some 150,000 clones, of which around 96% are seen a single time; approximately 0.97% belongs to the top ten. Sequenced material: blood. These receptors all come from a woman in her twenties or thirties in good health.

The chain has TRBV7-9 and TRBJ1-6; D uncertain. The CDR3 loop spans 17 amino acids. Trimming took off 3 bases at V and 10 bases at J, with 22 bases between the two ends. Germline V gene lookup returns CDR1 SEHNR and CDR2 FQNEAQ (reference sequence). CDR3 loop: CASSFRDVRGLRSPLHF. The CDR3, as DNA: TGTGCCAGCAGCTTCCGAGACGTCCGAGGATTGCGATCACCCCTCCACTTT.

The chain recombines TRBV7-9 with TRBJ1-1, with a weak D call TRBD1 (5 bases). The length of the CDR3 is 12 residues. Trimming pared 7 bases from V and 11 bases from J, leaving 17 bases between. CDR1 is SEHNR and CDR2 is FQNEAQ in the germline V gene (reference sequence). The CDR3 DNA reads TGTGCCAGCACCAACTCTTACGGGGACGCTTTCTTT. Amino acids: CASTNSYGDAFF.

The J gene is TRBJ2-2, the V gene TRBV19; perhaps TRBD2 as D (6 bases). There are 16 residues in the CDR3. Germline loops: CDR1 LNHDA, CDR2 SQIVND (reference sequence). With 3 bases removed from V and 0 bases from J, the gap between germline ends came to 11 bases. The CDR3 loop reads CASSILAPANTGELFF. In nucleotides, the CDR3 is TGTGCCAGTAGTATCCTAGCGCCTGCGAACACCGGGGAGCTGTTTTTT.

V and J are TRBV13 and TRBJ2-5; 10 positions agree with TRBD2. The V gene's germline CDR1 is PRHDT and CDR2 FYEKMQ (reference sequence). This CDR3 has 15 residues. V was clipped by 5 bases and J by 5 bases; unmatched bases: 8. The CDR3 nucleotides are TGTGCCAGCAGCCTAGCGGGGGCACAGGGGGAGACCCAGTACTTC. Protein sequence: CASSLAGAQGETQYF.

CDR3 nucleotide sequence: TGTGCCAGCAGCCCTGATCTCCGGAATGAGCAGTTCTTC. Its translation is CASSPDLRNEQFF. This sequence joins TRBV7-9 and TRBJ2-1; D is ambiguous. Trimming shortened V by 5 bases and J by 7 bases, and 12 bases separated the two germline ends. The CDR3 runs to 13 residues. The germline V gene has CDR1 SEHNR and CDR2 FQNEAQ (reference sequence).

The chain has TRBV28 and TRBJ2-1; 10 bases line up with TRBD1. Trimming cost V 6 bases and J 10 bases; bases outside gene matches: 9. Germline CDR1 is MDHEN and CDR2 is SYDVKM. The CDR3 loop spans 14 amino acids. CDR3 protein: CASSPGQGFYEQFF. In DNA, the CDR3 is TGTGCCAGCAGCCCGGGACAGGGGTTTTACGAGCAGTTCTTC.

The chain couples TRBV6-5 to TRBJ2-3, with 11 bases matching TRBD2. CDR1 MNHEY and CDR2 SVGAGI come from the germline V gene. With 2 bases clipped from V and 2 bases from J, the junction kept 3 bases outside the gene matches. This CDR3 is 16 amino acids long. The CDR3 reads CASSYVGLAATDTQYF. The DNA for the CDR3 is TGTGCCAGCAGTTACGTGGGACTAGCGGCCACAGATACGCAGTATTTT.

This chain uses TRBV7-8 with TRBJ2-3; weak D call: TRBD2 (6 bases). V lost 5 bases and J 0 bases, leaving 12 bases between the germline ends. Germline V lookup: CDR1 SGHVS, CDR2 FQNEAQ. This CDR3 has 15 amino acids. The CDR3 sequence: CASSRARGSTDTQYF. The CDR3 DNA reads TGTGCCAGCAGCCGGGCGCGGGGAAGCACAGATACGCAGTATTTT.

The CDR3 DNA reads as TGTGCCAGCTCACCGGGGTTGGGGTTCGCCCCGAACACTGAAGCTTTCTTT. Translated, it gives CASSPGLGFAPNTEAFF. The chain joins TRBV18 to TRBJ1-1; unclear D gene. Germline assignment: CDR1 KGHSH and CDR2 LQKENI. Trimming removed 3 bases at V and 1 base at J, with 18 bases between. The CDR3 is 17 residues long.

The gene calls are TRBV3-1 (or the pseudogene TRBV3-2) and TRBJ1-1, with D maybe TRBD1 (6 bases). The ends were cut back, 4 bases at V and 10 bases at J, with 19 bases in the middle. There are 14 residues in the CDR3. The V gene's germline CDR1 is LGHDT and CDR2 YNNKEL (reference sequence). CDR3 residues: CASSRHIGQNGAFF. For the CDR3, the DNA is TGTGCCAGCAGCCGCCACATCGGACAGAACGGAGCTTTCTTT.

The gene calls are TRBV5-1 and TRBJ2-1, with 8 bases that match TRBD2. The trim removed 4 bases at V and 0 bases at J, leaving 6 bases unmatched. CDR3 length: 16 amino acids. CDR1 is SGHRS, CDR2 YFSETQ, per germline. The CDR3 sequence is CASSLPGTSSYNEQFF. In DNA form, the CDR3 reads TGCGCCAGCAGCCTCCCCGGGACTAGCTCCTACAATGAGCAGTTCTTC. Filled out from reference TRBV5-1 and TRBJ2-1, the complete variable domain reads KAGVTQTPRYLIKTRGQQVTLSCSPISGHRSVSWYQQTPGQGLQFLFEYFSETQRNKGNFPGRFSGRQFSNSRSEMNVSTLELGDSALYLCASSLPGTSSYNEQFFGPGTRLTVL.

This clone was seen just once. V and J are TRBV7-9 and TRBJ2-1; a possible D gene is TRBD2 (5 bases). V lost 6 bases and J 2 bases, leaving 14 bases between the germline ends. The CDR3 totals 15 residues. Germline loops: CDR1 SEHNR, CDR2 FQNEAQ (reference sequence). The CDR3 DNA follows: TGTGCCAGCAGTGGTAGTGGGCGGGCCTACAATGAGCAGTTCTTC. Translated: CASSGSGRAYNEQFF.

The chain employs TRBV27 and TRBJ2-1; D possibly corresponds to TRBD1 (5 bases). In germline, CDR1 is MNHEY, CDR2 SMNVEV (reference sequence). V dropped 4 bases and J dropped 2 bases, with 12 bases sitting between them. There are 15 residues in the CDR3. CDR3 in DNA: TGTGCCAGCAGTTCCCTTGACAGAACCTACAATGAGCAGTTCTTC. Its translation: CASSSLDRTYNEQFF.

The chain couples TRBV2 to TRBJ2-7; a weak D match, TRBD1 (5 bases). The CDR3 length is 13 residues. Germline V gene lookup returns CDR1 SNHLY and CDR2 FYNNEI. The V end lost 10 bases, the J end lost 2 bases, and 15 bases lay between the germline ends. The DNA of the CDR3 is TGTGCCATCACTGACAGTCTAACCTACGAGCAGTACTTC. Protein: CAITDSLTYEQYF. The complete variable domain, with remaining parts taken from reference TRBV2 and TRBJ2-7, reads EPEVTQTPSHQVTQMGQEVILRCVPISNHLYFYWYRQILGQKVEFLVSFYNNEISEKSEIFDDQFSVERPDGSNFTLKIRSTKLEDSAMYFCAITDSLTYEQYFGPGTRLTVT.

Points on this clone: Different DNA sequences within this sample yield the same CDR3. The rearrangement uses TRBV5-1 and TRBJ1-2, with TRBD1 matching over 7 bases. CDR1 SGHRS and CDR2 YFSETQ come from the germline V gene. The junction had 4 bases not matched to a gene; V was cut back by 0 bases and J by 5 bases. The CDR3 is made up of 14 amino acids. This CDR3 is CASSLGQGSYGYTF. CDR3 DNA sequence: TGCGCCAGCAGCTTGGGACAGGGTTCTTATGGCTACACCTTC. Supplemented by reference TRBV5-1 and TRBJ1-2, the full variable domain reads KAGVTQTPRYLIKTRGQQVTLSCSPISGHRSVSWYQQTPGQGLQFLFEYFSETQRNKGNFPGRFSGRQFSNSRSEMNVSTLELGDSALYLCASSLGQGSYGYTFGSGTRLTVV.

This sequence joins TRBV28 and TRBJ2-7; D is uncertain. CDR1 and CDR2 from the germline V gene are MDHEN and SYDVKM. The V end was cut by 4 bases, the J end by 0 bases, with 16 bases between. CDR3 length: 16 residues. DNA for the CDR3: TGTGCCAGCAGTTCCTCACGCGAGGTCAGCTCCTACGAGCAGTACTTC. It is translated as CASSSSREVSSYEQYF. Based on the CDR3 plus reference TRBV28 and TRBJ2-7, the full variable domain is DVKVTQSSRYLVKRTGEKVFLECVQDMDHENMFWYRQDPGLGLRLIYFSYDVKMKEKGDIPEGYSVSREKKERFSLILESASTNQTSMYLCASSSSREVSSYEQYFGPGTRLTVT.

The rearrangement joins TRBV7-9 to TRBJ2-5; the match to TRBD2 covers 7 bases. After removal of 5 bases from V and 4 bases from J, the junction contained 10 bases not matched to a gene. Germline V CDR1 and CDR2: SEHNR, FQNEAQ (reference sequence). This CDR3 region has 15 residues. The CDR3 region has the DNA TGTGCCAGCAGCCTCAGCGGGGTCGTCGGAGAGACCCAGTACTTC. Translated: CASSLSGVVGETQYF.

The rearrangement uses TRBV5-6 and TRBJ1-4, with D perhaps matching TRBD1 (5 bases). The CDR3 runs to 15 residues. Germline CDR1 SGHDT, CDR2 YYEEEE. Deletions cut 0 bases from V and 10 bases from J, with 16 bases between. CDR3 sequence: CASSLAGTGSVKLFF. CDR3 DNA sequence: TGTGCCAGCAGCTTGGCCGGGACTGGATCGGTAAAACTGTTTTTT.

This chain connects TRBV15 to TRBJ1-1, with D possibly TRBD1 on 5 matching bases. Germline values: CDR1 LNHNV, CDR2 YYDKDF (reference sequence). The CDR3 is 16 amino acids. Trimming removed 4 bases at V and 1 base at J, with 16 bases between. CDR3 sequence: CATSTTPGLRNTEAFF. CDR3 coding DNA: TGTGCCACCAGCACAACTCCGGGACTCAGGAACACTGAAGCTTTCTTT.

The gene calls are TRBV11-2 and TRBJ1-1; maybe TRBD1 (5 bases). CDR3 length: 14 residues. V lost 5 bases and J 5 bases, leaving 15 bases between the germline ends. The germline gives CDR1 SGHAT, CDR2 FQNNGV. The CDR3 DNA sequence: TGTGCCAGCAGCCCAGGGTTTTTTGATACTGAAGCTTTCTTT. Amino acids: CASSPGFFDTEAFF. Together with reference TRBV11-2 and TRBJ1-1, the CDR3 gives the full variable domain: EAGVAQSPRYKIIEKRQSVAFWCNPISGHATLYWYQQILGQGPKLLIQFQNNGVVDDSQLPKDRFSAERLKGVDSTLKIQPAKLEDSAVYLCASSPGFFDTEAFFGQGTRLTVV.